The present entry profiles one TCR beta chain with its context. The sample comes from a study of Ad26.COV2.S vaccination and SARS-CoV-2 variants. Treatment noted: about 20 received Ad26.COV2.S at low or high dose, single or two shots; 5 received placebo; per-sample allocation not given. Vaccine and placebo recipients were sampled on day 63 after the first injection. Measured with immunoSEQ multiplex PCR; TCRdb has only the in-frame clones, and not every one. Altogether 300,000 to 350,000 clones are present, around nine tenths being singletons, with the ten largest covering about 10%. The CDR3 loop spans 17 amino acids. The V end lost 4 bases, the J end lost 5 bases, and 23 bases lay between the germline ends. CDR1 and CDR2 from the germline V gene are LGHDT and YNNKEL (reference sequence).

This rearrangement joins TRBV3-1 (or the pseudogene TRBV3-2) to TRBJ1-2, with a tentative D call TRBD1 (5 bases). Material: peripheral blood, obtained in a trial of Ad26.COV2.S vaccine versus placebo. This clonotype originated in a person aged 18-65 years who received the Ad26.COV2.S COVID-19 vaccine or a placebo. The CDR3 nucleotides are TGTGCCAGCAGCCCTTCTTTAGTGGGGCAGGGAAAGTATGGCTACACCTTC. It translates to CASSPSLVGQGKYGYTF.